The T cell receptor (beta chain) described here comes from a study of cytomegalovirus exposure and HLA in healthy donors. V was clipped by 4 bases and J by 1 base, with 14 bases between them. The V gene's germline CDR1 is LNHNV and CDR2 YYDKDF (reference sequence). The CDR3 sequence is 16 residues long. PCR was performed using 60 Vbeta and 13 Jbeta primers. Profiled with immunoSEQ multiplex PCR; TCRdb holds only in-frame clones, not every one. The sample lists around 94,000 clones, around four fifths occurring once. V gene TRBV15 combines with J gene TRBJ2-1, with D unresolved. This sequence originates from a woman aged 40 to 50 in good health and CMV-seronegative. Material: PBMCs. CDR3 DNA: TGTGCCACCAGCATCACACTACTGGTTTCCTACAATGAGCAGTTCTTC. Encoded protein: CATSITLLVSYNEQFF.